This T cell receptor (beta chain) was captured in a study of T cells in Graves' hyperthyroidism and ophthalmopathy. Study-wide background: Peripheral blood draws took place at initial diagnosis, ahead of any treatment.

Amplified TCR beta CDR3 regions derived from RNA transcripts. Initially, a first-round RT-PCR of the TCR CDR3 employed the HTBI primer set. MiXCR was run by TCRdb on the multiplex PCR reads, yielding one entry per CDR3 protein. The profile covers 560,000 or so distinct CDR3 sequences, with around 20% appearing a single time and 47% taken by the ten largest. Thyroid ultrasound, orbital computed tomography, clinical symptoms, and serum thyroxine and TRAb underpinned diagnoses. Isolation of PBMCs was performed on about 9.9 ml fresh peripheral blood. Per the germline V gene, CDR1 is SGHRS and CDR2 is YFSETQ. V gave up 0 bases and J gave up 0 bases; unmatched junction bases: 3. This CDR3 comprises 16 residues.

The sample taken for sequencing was blood. This receptor was identified in a man aged 35-49 years with Graves' ophthalmopathy. The chain uses TRBV5-1 and TRBJ2-4; 7 positions agree with TRBD1. The CDR3 sequence: CASSLEGTVAKNIQYF. In nucleotides, the CDR3 is TGCGCCAGCAGCTTGGAGGGGACAGTAGCCAAAAACATTCAGTACTTC.